Below, 10 T cell receptor beta chains from the same sample are listed, as sequenced in a study of blood T cell repertoires in COVID-19. The repertoire was sequenced with immunoSEQ multiplex PCR; TCRdb's copy has only in-frame clones and lacks some. The table lists about 130,000 clones, roughly 83% of them singletons. The specimen sequenced was peripheral blood. These receptor sequences come from a woman in her twenties or thirties who had recovered from COVID-19.

A note on this clone: Other nucleotide sequences from this sample produce the same CDR3. The chain employs TRBV2 and TRBJ2-7; 8 nucleotides line up with TRBD1. CDR1 and CDR2 (germline): SNHLY, FYNNEI. CDR3 length: 14 residues. V dropped 6 bases and J dropped 1; count of bases not matched to a gene: 5. The CDR3 sequence is CASSEQGESYEQYF. Here the CDR3 DNA reads TGTGCCAGCAGCGAACAGGGGGAGTCCTACGAGCAGTACTTC.

CDR3 DNA: TGTGCCAGCAGCCATGGGAGCTCCTATAATTCACCCCTCCACTTT. The encoded protein is CASSHGSSYNSPLHF. This sequence joins TRBV3-1 (or the pseudogene TRBV3-2) and TRBJ1-6; no clear D. Germline CDR1 is LGHDT and CDR2 is YNNKEL (reference sequence). The V gene lost 3 bases and the J gene lost 0 bases, with 6 bases spanning the gap. The length of the CDR3 is 15 residues.

The chain couples TRBV5-1 to TRBJ1-1; the D gene is possibly TRBD1 (5 bases). This CDR3 is 14 amino acids long. V dropped 2 bases and J dropped 1 base, with 9 bases sitting between them. Germline V lookup: CDR1 SGHRS, CDR2 YFSETQ. CDR3 residues: CASSLTGENTEAFF. The CDR3 DNA reads TGCGCCAGCAGCTTAACGGGGGAGAACACTGAAGCTTTCTTT.

The chain carries TRBV20-1 and TRBJ2-2; D uncertain. Trimming removed 3 bases at V and 1 base at J, with 6 bases between. CDR3 length: 13 amino acids. From germline, CDR1 is DFQATT and CDR2 SNEGSKA (reference sequence). The CDR3 nucleotides are TGCAGTGCTAGTGCCCTGAACACCGGGGAGCTGTTTTTT. Protein sequence: CSASALNTGELFF.

The table lists this clone with a few counts. The chain carries TRBV6-1 and TRBJ2-7, with 9 positions matching TRBD2. Trimming removed 2 bases from V and 1 base from J; junction bases left unmatched: 12. This CDR3 is built from 18 residues. Germline V gives CDR1 MNHNS, CDR2 SASEGT. The CDR3 loop reads CASSEIGGRLAGSYEQYF. The CDR3 region has the DNA TGTGCCAGCAGTGAAATAGGGGGTCGCCTAGCGGGATCCTACGAGCAGTACTTC.

This clone was observed a single time. V gene TRBV6-4 combines with J gene TRBJ1-2; 8 nucleotides match TRBD1. Unmatched junction bases numbered 10, after V lost 5 bases and J lost 8 bases. CDR1 MRHNA and CDR2 SNTAGT come from the germline V gene. This CDR3 is 14 amino acids long. The CDR3 sequence is CASSPGQGAKGYTF. CDR3 sequence (DNA): TGTGCCAGCAGTCCCGGGCAGGGGGCTAAAGGCTACACCTTC.

The chain couples TRBV27 to TRBJ2-3, with D possibly being TRBD1 (6 bases). The CDR3 is 15 residues long. CDR1 and CDR2 from the germline V gene are MNHEY and SMNVEV (reference sequence). Deletions cut 3 bases from V and 2 bases from J, with 12 bases between. The CDR3: CASSLGPGHTDTQYF. CDR3 coding DNA: TGTGCCAGCAGTTTGGGACCGGGACACACAGATACGCAGTATTTT.

With respect to this clone: Different DNA sequences within this sample yield the same CDR3. V gene TRBV27 combines with J gene TRBJ2-3; 8 nucleotides match TRBD1. CDR1 is MNHEY, CDR2 SMNVEV, per germline (reference sequence). The J segment lost 3 bases and the V segment lost 2 bases, leaving 1 base of the junction unmatched. The CDR3 is 14 residues long. The CDR3 DNA sequence: TGTGCCAGCAGTTTAGGGACAGGTACAGATACGCAGTATTTT. Translation: CASSLGTGTDTQYF.

The rearrangement uses TRBV18 and TRBJ1-1; TRBD1 might be the D (5 bases). Germline CDR1 KGHSH, CDR2 LQKENI. V shed 7 bases and J shed 3 bases, with 15 bases lying between them. The CDR3 is made up of 14 amino acids. The CDR3 nucleotides are TGTGCCAGCTTCCTTGTGGGGGGACACACTGAAGCTTTCTTT. The encoded protein is CASFLVGGHTEAFF.

The chain is built from TRBV19 and TRBJ1-2; 9 nucleotides match TRBD1. Germline loops: CDR1 LNHDA, CDR2 SQIVND (reference sequence). The CDR3 spans 16 residues. With 0 bases clipped from V and 3 bases from J, the junction kept 5 bases outside the gene matches. The CDR3: CASSIDAGTGYYGYTF. The CDR3 DNA follows: TGTGCCAGTAGTATAGATGCCGGGACAGGGTACTATGGCTACACCTTC.